This T cell receptor beta chain is drawn from a study of cytomegalovirus exposure and HLA in healthy donors. Findings and caveats of the study: Later examination showed HLA-associated TCR beta chains had greater clonal expansion than equally common others. One cluster of highly shared sequence variants probably arose as a sequencing artifact.

Between the trimmed V and J ends, which lost 6 bases and 8 bases, there was a span of 19 bases. Germline loops: CDR1 MNHEY, CDR2 SVGAGI. The CDR3 length is 15 residues. About this clone itself: Its cognate antigen is unknown.

PCR involved 60 Vbeta and 13 Jbeta primers. The protocol was immunoSEQ multiplex PCR, while the TCRdb copy is restricted to in-frame clones and leaves out a portion. The sample includes about 150,000 clones, approximately 9% of them seen just once. The TCR comes from a male donor in good health and CMV-seronegative. The chain employs TRBV6-5 and TRBJ1-4; no clear D gene. The sample comprised PBMCs. DNA for the CDR3: TGTGCCAGCAGCCGTCGGGATTCGCAATGGGAAAAACTGTTTTTT. Translating it yields CASSRRDSQWEKLFF.